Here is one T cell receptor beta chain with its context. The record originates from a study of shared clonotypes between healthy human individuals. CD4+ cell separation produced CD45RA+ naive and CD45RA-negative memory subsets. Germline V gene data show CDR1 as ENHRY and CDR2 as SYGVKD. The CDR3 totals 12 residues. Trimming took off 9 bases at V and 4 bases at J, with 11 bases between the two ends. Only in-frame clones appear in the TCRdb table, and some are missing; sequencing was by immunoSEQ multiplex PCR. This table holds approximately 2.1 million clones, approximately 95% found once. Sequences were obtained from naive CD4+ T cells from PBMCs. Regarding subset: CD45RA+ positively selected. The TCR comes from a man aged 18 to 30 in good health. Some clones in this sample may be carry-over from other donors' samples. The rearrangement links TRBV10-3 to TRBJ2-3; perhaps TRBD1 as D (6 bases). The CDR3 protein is CAIRGTPDTQYF. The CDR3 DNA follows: TGTGCCATTAGGGGGACCCCAGATACGCAGTATTTT.